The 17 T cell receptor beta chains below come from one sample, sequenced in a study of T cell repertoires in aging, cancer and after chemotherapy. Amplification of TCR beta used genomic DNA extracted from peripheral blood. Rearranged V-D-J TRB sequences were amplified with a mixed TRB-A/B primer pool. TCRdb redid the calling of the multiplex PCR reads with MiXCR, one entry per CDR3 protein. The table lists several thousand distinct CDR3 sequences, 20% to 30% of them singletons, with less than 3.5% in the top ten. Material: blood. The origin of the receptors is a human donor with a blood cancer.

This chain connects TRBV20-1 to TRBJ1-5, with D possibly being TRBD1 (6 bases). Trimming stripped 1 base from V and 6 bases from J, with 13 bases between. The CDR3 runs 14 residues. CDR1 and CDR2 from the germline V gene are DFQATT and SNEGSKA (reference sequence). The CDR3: CSARVSGGSQPQHF. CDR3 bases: TGCAGTGCTAGAGTTTCCGGGGGCAGTCAGCCCCAGCATTTT.

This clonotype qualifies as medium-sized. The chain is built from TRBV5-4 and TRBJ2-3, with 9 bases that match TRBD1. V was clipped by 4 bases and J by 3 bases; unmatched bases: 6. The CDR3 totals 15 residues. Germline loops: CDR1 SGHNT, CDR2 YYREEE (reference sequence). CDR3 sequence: CASSRWTGVTDTQYF. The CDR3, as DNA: TGTGCCAGCAGCCGATGGACAGGGGTAACAGATACGCAGTATTTT.

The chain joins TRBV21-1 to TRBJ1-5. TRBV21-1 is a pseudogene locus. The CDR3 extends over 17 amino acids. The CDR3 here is CASSLGPTGRSNQPQHF. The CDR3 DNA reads TGTGCCAGCAGCCTGGGGCCTACGGGGAGGAGCAATCAGCCCCAGCATTTT.

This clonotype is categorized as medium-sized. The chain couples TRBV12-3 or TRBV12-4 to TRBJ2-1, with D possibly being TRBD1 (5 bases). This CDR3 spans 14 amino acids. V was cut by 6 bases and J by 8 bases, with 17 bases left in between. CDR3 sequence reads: CASRPKQGIHEQFF. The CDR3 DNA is TGTGCCAGCAGGCCTAAGCAGGGTATCCATGAGCAGTTCTTC.

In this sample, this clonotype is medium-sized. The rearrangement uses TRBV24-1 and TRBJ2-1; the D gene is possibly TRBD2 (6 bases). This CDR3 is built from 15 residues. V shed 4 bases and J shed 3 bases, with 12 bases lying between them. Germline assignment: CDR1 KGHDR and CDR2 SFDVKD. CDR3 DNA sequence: TGTGCCACCAGTGAGCACGAGGGAGGCTACAATGAGCAGTTCTTC. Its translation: CATSEHEGGYNEQFF.

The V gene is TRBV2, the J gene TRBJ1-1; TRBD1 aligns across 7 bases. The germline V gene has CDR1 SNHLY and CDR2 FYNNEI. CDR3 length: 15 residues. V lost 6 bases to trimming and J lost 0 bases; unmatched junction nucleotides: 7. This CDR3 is CASRLETGLNTEAFF. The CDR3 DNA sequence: TGTGCCAGCAGACTAGAGACAGGGCTGAACACTGAAGCTTTCTTT. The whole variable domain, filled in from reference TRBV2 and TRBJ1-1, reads EPEVTQTPSHQVTQMGQEVILRCVPISNHLYFYWYRQILGQKVEFLVSFYNNEISEKSEIFDDQFSVERPDGSNFTLKIRSTKLEDSAMYFCASRLETGLNTEAFFGQGTRLTVV.

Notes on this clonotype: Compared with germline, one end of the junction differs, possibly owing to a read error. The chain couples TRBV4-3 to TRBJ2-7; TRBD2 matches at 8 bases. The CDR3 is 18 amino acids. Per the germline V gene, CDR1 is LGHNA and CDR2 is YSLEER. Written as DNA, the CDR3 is TGTGCCAGCAGCCACCCCGAGGGAAGGGGACTAGGACCCTACGAGCAGTACTTC. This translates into CASSHPEGRGLGPYEQYF.

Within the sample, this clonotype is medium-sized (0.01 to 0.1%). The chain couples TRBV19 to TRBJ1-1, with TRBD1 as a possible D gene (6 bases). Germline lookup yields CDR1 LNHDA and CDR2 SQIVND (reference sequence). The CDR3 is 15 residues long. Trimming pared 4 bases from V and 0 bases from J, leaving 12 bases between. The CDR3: CASSTSGALNTEAFF. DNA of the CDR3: TGTGCCAGTAGTACCTCAGGGGCGTTGAACACTGAAGCTTTCTTT. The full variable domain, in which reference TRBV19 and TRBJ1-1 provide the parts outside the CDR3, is DGGITQSPKYLFRKEGQNVTLSCEQNLNHDAMYWYRQDPGQGLRLIYYSQIVNDFQKGDIAEGYSVSREKKESFPLTVTSAQKNPTAFYLCASSTSGALNTEAFFGQGTRLTVV.

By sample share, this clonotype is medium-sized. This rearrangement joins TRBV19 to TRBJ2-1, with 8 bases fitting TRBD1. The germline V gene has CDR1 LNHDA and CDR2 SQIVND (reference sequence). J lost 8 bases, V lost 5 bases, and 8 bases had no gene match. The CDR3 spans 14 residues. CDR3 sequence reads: CASSPRTGFHEQFF. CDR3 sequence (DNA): TGTGCCAGTAGTCCCCGGACAGGGTTCCATGAGCAGTTCTTC. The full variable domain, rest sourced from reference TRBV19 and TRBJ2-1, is DGGITQSPKYLFRKEGQNVTLSCEQNLNHDAMYWYRQDPGQGLRLIYYSQIVNDFQKGDIAEGYSVSREKKESFPLTVTSAQKNPTAFYLCASSPRTGFHEQFFGPGTRLTVL.

The CDR3 nucleotides are TGCAGCGTTGAAGAGGGACAGGGGCGGGAGCAGTACTTC. Translation: CSVEEGQGREQYF. The chain recombines TRBV29-1 with TRBJ2-7; 10 bases line up with TRBD1. CDR3 size: 13 residues. V shed 0 bases and J 7 bases; nucleotides not matched to a gene: 3. CDR1 is SQVTM and CDR2 is ANQGSEA in the germline V gene.

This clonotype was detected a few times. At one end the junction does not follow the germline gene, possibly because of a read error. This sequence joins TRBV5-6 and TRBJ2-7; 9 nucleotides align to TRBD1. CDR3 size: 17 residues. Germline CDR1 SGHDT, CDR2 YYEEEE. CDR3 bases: TGCGCCAGCAGCTCTACAGGGGGCGCTTTTTCGGACTACGAGCAGTACTTC. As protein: CASSSTGGAFSDYEQYF.

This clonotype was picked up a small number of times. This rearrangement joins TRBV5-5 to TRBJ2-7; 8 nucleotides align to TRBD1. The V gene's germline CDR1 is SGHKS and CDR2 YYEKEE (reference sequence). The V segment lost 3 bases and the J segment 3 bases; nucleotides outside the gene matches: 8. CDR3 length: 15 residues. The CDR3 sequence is CASSSGQGFRYEQYF. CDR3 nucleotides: TGTGCCAGCAGCTCCGGACAGGGCTTCCGCTACGAGCAGTACTTC.

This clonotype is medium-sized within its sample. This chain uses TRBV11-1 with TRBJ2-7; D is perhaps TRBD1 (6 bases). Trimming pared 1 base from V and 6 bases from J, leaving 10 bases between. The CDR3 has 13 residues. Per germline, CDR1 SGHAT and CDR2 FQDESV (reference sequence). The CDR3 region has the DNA TGTGCCAGCAGCTTAGGGGACACCCTCGAGCAGTACTTC. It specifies CASSLGDTLEQYF.

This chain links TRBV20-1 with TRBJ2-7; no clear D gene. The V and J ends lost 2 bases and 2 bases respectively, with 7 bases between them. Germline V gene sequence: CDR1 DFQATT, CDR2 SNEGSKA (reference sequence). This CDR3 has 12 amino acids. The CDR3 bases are TGCAGTGCTAGAAAGGAAACCTACGAGCAGTACTTC. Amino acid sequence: CSARKETYEQYF.

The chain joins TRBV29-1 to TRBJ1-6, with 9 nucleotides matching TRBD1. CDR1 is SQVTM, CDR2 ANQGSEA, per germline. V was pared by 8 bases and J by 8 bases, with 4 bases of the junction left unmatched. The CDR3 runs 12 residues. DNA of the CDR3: TGCAGCTCCGGGACAGGGCATTCACCCCTCCACTTT. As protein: CSSGTGHSPLHF.

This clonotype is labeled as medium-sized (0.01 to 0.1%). As DNA, the CDR3 is TGTGCCAGCTCACCGAGTCCAGGGGGGTCCCGCTCTGGAAACACCATATATTTT. Protein sequence: CASSPSPGGSRSGNTIYF. This chain connects TRBV18 to TRBJ1-3; TRBD1 aligns across 7 bases. This CDR3 region has 18 residues. Germline loops: CDR1 KGHSH, CDR2 LQKENI. V shed 3 bases, J shed 0 bases, and the junction held 11 bases outside the gene matches.

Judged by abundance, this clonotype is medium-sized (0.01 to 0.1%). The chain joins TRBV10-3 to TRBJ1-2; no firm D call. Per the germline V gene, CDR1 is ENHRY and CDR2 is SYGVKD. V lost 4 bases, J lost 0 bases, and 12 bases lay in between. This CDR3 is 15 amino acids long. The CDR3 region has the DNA TGTGCCATCAGTGGTTTGGGGATAGCTAACTATGGCTACACCTTC. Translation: CAISGLGIANYGYTF.